A selection of T cell receptor beta chains follows, all from one sample in a study of blood T cells in healthy people across ages. From the 5' RACE reads, TCRdb called clonotypes with MiXCR, one entry per CDR3 protein. The sample records hundreds of thousands of distinct CDR3 sequences, about 53% being singletons. Sequencing used blood. The receptors were sampled from a man aged 55 to 70 in good health. Both conserved end residues are part of each CDR3. Fields, in order: V gene, D gene, clone size, J gene, CDR3 protein, CDR3 DNA. D genes are given only for firm matches. Some rows have no size entry. The others give once, few or many, or a class for an expanded clone.

TRBV9	-	-	TRBJ2-4	CASSPGQAGGIQYF	TGTGCCAGCAGCCCCGGACAAGCGGGTGGCATTCAGTACTTC
TRBV2	TRBD1	few	TRBJ1-2	CASMGQANYGYTF	TGTGCCAGCATGGGACAGGCTAACTATGGCTACACCTTC
TRBV4-2	-	-	TRBJ1-2	CASSQVNQITYGYTF	TGTGCCAGCAGCCAAGTAAACCAGATAACCTATGGCTACACCTTC
TRBV11-2	-	-	TRBJ2-5	CASSSRTERQETQYF	TGTGCCAGCAGCTCAAGGACAGAGCGTCAAGAGACCCAGTACTTC
TRBV7-2	TRBD1	-	TRBJ2-1	CASSEWTGPEQFF	TGTGCCAGCAGCGAGTGGACAGGGCCTGAGCAGTTCTTC
TRBV11-2	-	few	TRBJ2-5	CASSPRDPWKETQYF	TGTGCCAGCAGCCCCAGGGACCCTTGGAAAGAGACCCAGTACTTC
TRBV6-1	-	-	TRBJ2-5	CASKVTPTGPRETQYF	TGTGCCAGCAAAGTTACCCCTACAGGGCCTCGGGAGACCCAGTACTTC
TRBV9	-	few	TRBJ2-3	CASSVGPSYTDTQYF	TGTGCCAGCAGCGTAGGTCCGAGTTATACAGATACGCAGTATTTT
TRBV5-1	-	few	TRBJ2-5	CASSLVPGQETQYF	TGCGCCAGCAGCTTGGTTCCGGGCCAAGAGACCCAGTACTTC
TRBV5-1	-	-	TRBJ1-4	CASSLTRATNEKLFF	TGCGCCAGCAGCTTGACGCGGGCAACTAATGAAAAACTGTTTTTT
TRBV25-1	TRBD1	-	TRBJ1-6	CASSPLTGGSSNSPLHF	TGTGCCAGCAGTCCCTTGACAGGGGGCAGTTCCAATTCACCCCTCCACTTT
TRBV11-2	-	-	TRBJ2-3	CASTPFASTDTQYF	TGTGCCAGCACCCCCTTTGCCTCCACAGATACGCAGTATTTT
TRBV5-5	-	-	TRBJ2-4	CASSLVQGTSDIQYF	TGTGCCAGCAGCTTGGTACAGGGTACTTCAGACATTCAGTACTTC
TRBV6-1	-	-	TRBJ2-7	CASTLQGRAGEQYF	TGTGCCAGCACCCTGCAGGGTAGGGCAGGCGAGCAGTACTTC